Each of the 26 T cell receptor beta chains below was sequenced from the same sample in a study of high-grade serous ovarian cancer treatment subgroups (dated by TCRdb to the early 2020s). Tumor samples were collected prior to definitive surgery or chemotherapy. The library was built by means of the immunoSEQ multiplex PCR assay. TCRdb limited this immuneACCESS table to in-frame rearrangements with V and J called. A share of clones is missing; checked studies link under half to unresolved V genes, and the rest is unexplained. Present in this sample are 10,000 to 12,000 clones, roughly 70% of which were seen just once. The biggest ten clones account for over 4% of the sample. Sequencing was performed on tumor tissue. All receptors derive from a human donor with high-grade serous ovarian cancer.

This chain joins TRBV4-1 and TRBJ1-4; 9 positions match TRBD1. Germline-derived CDR1 and CDR2 are MGHRA and YSYEKL. The CDR3 extends over 14 amino acids. With 1 base clipped from V and 6 bases from J, the junction kept 0 bases outside the gene matches. CDR3 sequence: CASSQGTGDEKLFF. CDR3 nucleotide sequence: TGCGCCAGCAGCCAAGGGACAGGGGATGAAAAACTGTTTTTT.

The rearrangement joins TRBV19 to TRBJ2-5, with 8 positions matching TRBD2. The germline gives CDR1 LNHDA, CDR2 SQIVND (reference sequence). J was trimmed by 4 bases and V by 6 bases; bases with no gene match: 4. This CDR3 comprises 13 residues. The CDR3 sequence is CASRAGGGETQYF. The CDR3 DNA reads TGTGCCAGTAGGGCGGGAGGAGGAGAGACCCAGTACTTC.

This clone ranks as large. This CDR3 is CASSVTGSLYEQYF. The CDR3 region has the DNA TGTGCCAGCAGTGTAACAGGATCCTTATACGAGCAGTACTTC. The gene calls are TRBV11-1 and TRBJ2-7, with D tentatively TRBD1 (5 bases). The V end was cut by 6 bases, the J end by 4 bases, with 16 bases between. Per germline, CDR1 SGHAT and CDR2 FQDESV (reference sequence). The CDR3 length is 14 residues.

The V gene is TRBV9, the J gene TRBJ1-4; TRBD1 might be the D (6 bases). CDR3 length equals 16 residues. V was trimmed by 0 bases and J by 6 bases, leaving 15 bases between them. Germline V gene sequence: CDR1 SGDLS, CDR2 YYNGEE. The CDR3 DNA sequence: TGTGCCAGCAGCGTAGAAGAGGGGGGTCCGGATGAAAAACTGTTTTTT. Protein sequence: CASSVEEGGPDEKLFF.

This clone turned up a few times. This chain joins TRBV18 and TRBJ2-3; D unresolved. This CDR3 contains 11 residues. The germline V gene encodes CDR1 KGHSH and CDR2 LQKENI. V lost 2 bases to trimming and J lost 9 bases, with 6 bases between them. CDR3 DNA: TGTGCCAGCTCACCAAGGGAAACGCAGTATTTT. It codes for CASSPRETQYF.

CDR3 nucleotides: TGTGCCAGTCGAACAGGGTCCCTTCGGAGTAACACTGAAGCTTTCTTT. Encoded protein: CASRTGSLRSNTEAFF. The V call is TRBV19, the J call TRBJ1-1, with D possibly TRBD1 on 6 matching bases. Germline V gene data show CDR1 as LNHDA and CDR2 as SQIVND (reference sequence). V lost 8 bases and J lost 2, with 21 bases in between. This CDR3 is built from 16 residues.

The chain recombines TRBV28 with TRBJ1-2; 7 nucleotides match TRBD1. The CDR3 contains 15 residues. V shed 4 bases and J 4 bases; nucleotides not matched to a gene: 9. In germline, CDR1 is MDHEN, CDR2 SYDVKM. DNA for the CDR3: TGTGCCAGCAGTTCACCGGGACAGCCGACCTATGGCTACACCTTC. This codes for CASSSPGQPTYGYTF.

The V call is TRBV11-1, the J call TRBJ1-5, with TRBD1 matching 7 bases. V was clipped by 1 base and J by 0 bases; unmatched bases: 6. CDR3 length: 17 amino acids. The germline CDR1 and CDR2 sequences are SGHAT and FQDESV (reference sequence). The CDR3 protein is CASSLVGQAYSNQPQHF. The CDR3 DNA sequence: TGTGCCAGCAGCTTAGTTGGACAGGCTTATAGCAATCAGCCCCAGCATTTT.

The CDR3 is CASSLLLLTGQGVGGYTF. The CDR3 DNA is TGTGCCAGCAGTTTATTGCTTCTAACAGGACAGGGGGTCGGTGGCTACACCTTC. The chain recombines TRBV27 with TRBJ1-2, with TRBD1 matching 10 bases. In germline, CDR1 is MNHEY, CDR2 SMNVEV (reference sequence). Trimming cost V 1 base and J 7 bases; bases outside gene matches: 15. CDR3 length: 18 residues.

This sequence joins TRBV11-1 and TRBJ2-1, with D hard to call. Deletions cut 1 base from V and 3 bases from J, with 7 bases between. The CDR3 is 14 amino acids. In germline, CDR1 is SGHAT, CDR2 FQDESV (reference sequence). The CDR3 spells CASSLVQIYNEQFF. The CDR3 DNA is TGTGCCAGCAGCTTAGTTCAGATCTACAATGAGCAGTTCTTC.

Written as DNA, the CDR3 is TGCGCCAGCAGCTTCGGGGGCGGTGGCACTGAAGCTTTCTTT. Its translation is CASSFGGGGTEAFF. The rearrangement joins TRBV5-1 to TRBJ1-1, with a possible D match to TRBD1 (6 bases). The germline CDR1 and CDR2 sequences are SGHRS and YFSETQ. The CDR3 totals 14 residues. V was trimmed by 2 bases and J by 4 bases, leaving 12 bases between them.

This clone has only one observation. The chain recombines TRBV9 with TRBJ2-1; 7 positions match TRBD2. This CDR3 has 16 residues. Germline V gene sequence: CDR1 SGDLS, CDR2 YYNGEE. The junction had 9 bases not matched to a gene; V was cut back by 0 bases and J by 6 bases. The chain's CDR3 is CASSVAGSSGGNEQFF. In DNA, the CDR3 is TGTGCCAGCAGCGTAGCTGGGTCTAGCGGAGGCAATGAGCAGTTCTTC.

The rearrangement joins TRBV7-8 to TRBJ2-7; D is uncertain. Germline CDR1 reads SGHVS; CDR2 reads FQNEAQ. With 3 bases removed from V and 5 bases from J, the gap between germline ends came to 14 bases. The CDR3 has 14 residues. CDR3 DNA sequence: TGTGCCAGCAGCTTTAACCCCCGCGTAGACGAGCAGTACTTC. Translated: CASSFNPRVDEQYF.

The chain uses TRBV7-9 and TRBJ1-1; TRBD1 might be the D (5 bases). The germline V gene encodes CDR1 SEHNR and CDR2 FQNEAQ (reference sequence). With 8 bases removed from V and 5 bases from J, the gap between germline ends came to 15 bases. This CDR3 spans 13 amino acids. CDR3 coding DNA: TGTGCCAGCCAATCGGGGGGGGGAACTGAAGCTTTCTTT. Amino acid sequence: CASQSGGGTEAFF.

This chain joins TRBV7-9 and TRBJ1-1; no definite D call. Trimming stripped 0 bases from V and 6 bases from J, with 17 bases between. Germline V gene data show CDR1 as SEHNR and CDR2 as FQNEAQ (reference sequence). The CDR3 runs to 16 residues. The CDR3 DNA sequence: TGTGCCAGCAGCTTAGCTTTAGGCGGTGAGATACCTGAAGCTTTCTTT. Translated: CASSLALGGEIPEAFF.

The chain couples TRBV2 to TRBJ2-1; TRBD2 matches at 11 bases. Germline V lookup: CDR1 SNHLY, CDR2 FYNNEI. J gave up 8 bases and V 8 bases, and 14 bases lay outside the gene matches. The CDR3 runs 16 residues. CDR3 in amino acids: CASLAEALAGGDEQFF. Here the CDR3 DNA reads TGTGCCAGCCTCGCGGAGGCTCTAGCGGGGGGTGATGAGCAGTTCTTC.

V is TRBV6-5 and J is TRBJ1-2; D is perhaps TRBD1 (5 bases). Trimming removed 5 bases from V and 6 bases from J, with 16 bases in between. Per the germline V gene, CDR1 is MNHEY and CDR2 is SVGAGI. The CDR3 covers 14 residues. CDR3 sequence: CASSEVGGFDGYTF. The CDR3 nucleotides read TGTGCCAGCAGTGAAGTGGGGGGGTTTGATGGCTACACCTTC.

CDR3 nucleotide sequence: TGTGCCAGCAGCTTGACTAGCGGTGGCACAGATACGCAGTATTTT. It codes for CASSLTSGGTDTQYF. The V gene is TRBV7-9, the J gene TRBJ2-3; 9 bases are a match to TRBD2. V lost 3 bases, J lost 1 base, and 2 bases stayed unmatched. The CDR3 has 15 amino acids. Germline V gene lookup returns CDR1 SEHNR and CDR2 FQNEAQ (reference sequence).

V is TRBV15 and J is TRBJ1-1; maybe TRBD1 (6 bases). The CDR3 spans 14 residues. Per the germline V gene, CDR1 is LNHNV and CDR2 is YYDKDF (reference sequence). The ends were cut back, 4 bases at V and 5 bases at J, with 14 bases in the middle. CDR3 bases: TGTGCCACCAGCACGATCTTTACAGGGACTGAAGCTTTCTTT. Residues: CATSTIFTGTEAFF.

The CDR3 bases are TGTGCCAGCAGCCCTAGCCCCCGGACAGATGGCTACACCTTC. Its protein product is CASSPSPRTDGYTF. This chain joins TRBV7-9 and TRBJ1-2, with a possible D match to TRBD1 (6 bases). Germline lookup yields CDR1 SEHNR and CDR2 FQNEAQ (reference sequence). The CDR3 loop spans 14 amino acids. Trimming shortened V by 5 bases and J by 6 bases, and 16 bases separated the two germline ends.

V usage is TRBV19 and J usage is TRBJ2-1, with D unresolved. The CDR3 extends over 16 amino acids. The V end was cut by 5 bases, the J end by 6 bases, with 20 bases between. In germline, CDR1 is LNHDA, CDR2 SQIVND (reference sequence). In nucleotides, the CDR3 is TGTGCCAGTAGTTCCTGGATGGGTTTTCCCTTCAATGAGCAGTTCTTC. Protein: CASSSWMGFPFNEQFF.

This chain links TRBV4-1 with TRBJ1-4; 7 bases are a match to TRBD1. Germline loops: CDR1 MGHRA, CDR2 YSYEKL. This CDR3 is 15 amino acids long. Germline trimming cut 4 bases from V and 2 bases from J; bases unmatched to any gene: 4. The CDR3 nucleotides are TGCGCCAGCAGCCCATCGGGACAGACTAATGAAAAACTGTTTTTT. As protein: CASSPSGQTNEKLFF.

There are a few counts of this clone. The rearrangement uses TRBV5-1 and TRBJ2-7; D is possibly TRBD1 or TRBD2 (5 bases each). Per the germline V gene, CDR1 is SGHRS and CDR2 is YFSETQ. CDR3 length: 15 amino acids. V lost 4 bases and J lost 3, with 17 bases in between. CDR3 in DNA: TGCGCCAGCAGCCTGGAGGCACAGGACTTCTACGAGCAGTACTTC. Its protein product is CASSLEAQDFYEQYF.

In its sample, this clone is medium-sized. This sequence joins TRBV18 and TRBJ1-1, with unresolved D. The V gene's germline CDR1 is KGHSH and CDR2 LQKENI. V was pared by 5 bases and J by 1 base, with 23 bases between. The CDR3 contains 18 residues. CDR3 sequence reads: CASSSRMDDRPQNTEAFF. The DNA of the CDR3 is TGTGCCAGCTCATCCCGAATGGACGATCGGCCTCAGAACACTGAAGCTTTCTTT. Complete variable domain (other parts from reference TRBV18 and TRBJ1-1): NAGVMQNPRHLVRRRGQEARLRCSPMKGHSHVYWYRQLPEEGLKFMVYLQKENIIDESGMPKERFSAEFPKEGPSILRIQQVVRGDSAAYFCASSSRMDDRPQNTEAFFGQGTRLTVV.

This rearrangement joins TRBV18 to TRBJ2-3; D is undetermined. CDR1 and CDR2 from the germline V gene are KGHSH and LQKENI. Trimming cost V 3 bases and J 6 bases, with 10 bases left between them. The CDR3 length is 13 residues. CDR3: CASSPPLWDTQYF. The CDR3, as DNA: TGTGCCAGCTCACCCCCTCTTTGGGATACGCAGTATTTT.

The chain links TRBV15 to TRBJ1-2; 8 nucleotides match TRBD1. Germline-derived CDR1 and CDR2 are LNHNV and YYDKDF (reference sequence). V was pared by 2 bases and J by 1 base, with 9 bases of the junction left unmatched. The CDR3 covers 17 residues. The DNA for the CDR3 is TGTGCCACCAGCAGATGGATTGGGGGACAGGTTAACTATGGCTACACCTTC. Encoded protein: CATSRWIGGQVNYGYTF.